The 2 T cell receptor beta chains below were found in one sample sequenced in a study of blood T cells in healthy people across ages. Next came a second PCR, run for roughly 6 to 11 cycles, which used a sample-barcoded 5' primer along with a J-beta primer mix. TCRdb reprocessed the 5' RACE reads via MiXCR and lists one record per CDR3 protein. In the table there are around 970,000 distinct CDR3 sequences, just over 50% of which are singletons. The sequencing sample was made of blood. The receptors stem from a woman aged 55-69 years in good health.

Notes on this clonotype: The CDR3 end shows no conserved phenylalanine or tryptophan, and so a read error is likely. The chain recombines TRBV20-1 with TRBJ2-1; 9 nucleotides line up with TRBD1. Germline CDR1 and CDR2: DFQATT and SNEGSKA (reference sequence). CDR3 length equals 14 residues. The V and J ends lost 1 base and 3 bases, in that order; junction bases with no gene match: 1. DNA for the CDR3: TGCAGTGCTAGAGGGACAGGGGACTACAATGAGCAGTTCCTC. As protein: CSARGTGDYNEQFL.

This clonotype was recorded a few times. V is TRBV7-2 and J is TRBJ2-5; 10 nucleotides match TRBD2. Germline CDR1 SGHTA, CDR2 FQGNSA. The CDR3 covers 18 residues. V was pared by 3 bases and J by 5 bases, with 15 bases of the junction left unmatched. CDR3: CASSLGALASGRSETQYF. The DNA for the CDR3 is TGTGCCAGCAGCTTGGGTGCCCTGGCTAGCGGGAGATCGGAGACCCAGTACTTC.